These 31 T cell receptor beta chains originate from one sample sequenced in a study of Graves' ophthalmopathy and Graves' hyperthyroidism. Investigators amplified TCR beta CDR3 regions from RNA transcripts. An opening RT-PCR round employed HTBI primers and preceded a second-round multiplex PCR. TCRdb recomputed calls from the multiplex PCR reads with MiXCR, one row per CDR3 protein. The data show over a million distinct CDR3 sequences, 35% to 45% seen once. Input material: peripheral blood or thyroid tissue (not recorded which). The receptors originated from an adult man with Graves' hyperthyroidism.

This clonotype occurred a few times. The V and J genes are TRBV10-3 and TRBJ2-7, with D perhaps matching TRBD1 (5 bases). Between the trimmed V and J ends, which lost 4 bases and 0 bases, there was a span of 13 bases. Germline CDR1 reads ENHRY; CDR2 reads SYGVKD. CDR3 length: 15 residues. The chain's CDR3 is CAISAVAGNSYEQYF. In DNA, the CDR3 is TGTGCCATCAGTGCTGTAGCAGGGAACTCCTACGAGCAGTACTTC.

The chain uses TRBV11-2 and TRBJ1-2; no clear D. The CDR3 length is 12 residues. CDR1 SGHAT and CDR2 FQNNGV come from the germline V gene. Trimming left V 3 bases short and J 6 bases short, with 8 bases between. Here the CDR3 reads CASSFEEDGYTF. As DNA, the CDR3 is TGTGCCAGCAGCTTTGAGGAGGATGGCTACACCTTC.

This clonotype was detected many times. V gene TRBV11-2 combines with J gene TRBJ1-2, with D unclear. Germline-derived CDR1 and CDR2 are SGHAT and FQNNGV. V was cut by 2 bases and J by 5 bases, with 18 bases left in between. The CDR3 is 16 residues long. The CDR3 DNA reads TGTGCCAGCAGCTTAACACTCCAGGCTTTTGGGTATGGCTACACCTTC. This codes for CASSLTLQAFGYGYTF.

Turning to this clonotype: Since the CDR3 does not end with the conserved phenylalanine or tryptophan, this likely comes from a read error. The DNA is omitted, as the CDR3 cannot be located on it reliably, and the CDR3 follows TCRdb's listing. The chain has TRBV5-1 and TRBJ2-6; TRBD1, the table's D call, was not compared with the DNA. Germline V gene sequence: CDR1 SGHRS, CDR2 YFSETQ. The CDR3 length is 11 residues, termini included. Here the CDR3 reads CASSLWGQGDT.

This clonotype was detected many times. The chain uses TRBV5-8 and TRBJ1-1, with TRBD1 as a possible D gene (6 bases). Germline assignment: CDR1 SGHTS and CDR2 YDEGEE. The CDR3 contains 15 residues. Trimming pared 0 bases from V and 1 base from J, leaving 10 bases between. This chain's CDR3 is CASSLDRAKNTEAFF. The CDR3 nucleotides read TGTGCCAGCAGCTTGGACAGGGCGAAGAACACTGAAGCTTTCTTT. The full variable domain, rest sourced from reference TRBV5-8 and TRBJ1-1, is EAGVTQSPTHLIKTRGQQATLRCSPISGHTSVYWYQQALGLGLQFLLWYDEGEERNRGNFPPRFSGRQFPNYSSELNVNALELEDSALYLCASSLDRAKNTEAFFGQGTRLTVV.

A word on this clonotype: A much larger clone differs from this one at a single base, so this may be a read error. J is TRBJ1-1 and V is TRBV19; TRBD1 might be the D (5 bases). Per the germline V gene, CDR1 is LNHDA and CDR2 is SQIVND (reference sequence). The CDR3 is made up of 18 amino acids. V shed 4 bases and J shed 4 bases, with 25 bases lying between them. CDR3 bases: TGTGCCAGTAGTACCTTCGGGGCAGGGTCGCGGTGGGGCACTGAAGCTTTCTTT. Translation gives CASSTFGAGSRWGTEAFF.

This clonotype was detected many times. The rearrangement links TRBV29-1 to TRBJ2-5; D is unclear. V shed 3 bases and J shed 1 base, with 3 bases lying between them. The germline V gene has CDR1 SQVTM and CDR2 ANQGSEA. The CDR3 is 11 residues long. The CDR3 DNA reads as TGCAGCGTTGAGGGCCAAGAGACCCAGTACTTC. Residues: CSVEGQETQYF.

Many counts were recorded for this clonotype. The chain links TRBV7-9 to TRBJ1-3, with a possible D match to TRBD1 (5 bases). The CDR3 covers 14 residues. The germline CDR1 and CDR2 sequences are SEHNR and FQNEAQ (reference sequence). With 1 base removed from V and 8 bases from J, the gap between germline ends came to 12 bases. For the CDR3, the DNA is TGTGCCAGCAGCTTAGAAGAACAGGCATACACCATATATTTT. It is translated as CASSLEEQAYTIYF.

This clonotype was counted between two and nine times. The DNA for the CDR3 is TGTGCCAGCAGCGTTTCTAGCGGGGGCCTCGTGGATACGCAGTATTTT. Encoded protein: CASSVSSGGLVDTQYF. The chain has TRBV9 and TRBJ2-3; the match to TRBD2 covers 10 bases. The CDR3 runs to 16 residues. Germline V CDR1 and CDR2: SGDLS, YYNGEE. J lost 6 bases, V lost 2 bases, and 9 bases had no gene match.

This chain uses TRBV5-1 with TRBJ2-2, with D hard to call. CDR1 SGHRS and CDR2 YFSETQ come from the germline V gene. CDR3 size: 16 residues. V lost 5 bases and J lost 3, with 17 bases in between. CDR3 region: CASRFGLLSDTGELFF. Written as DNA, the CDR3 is TGCGCCAGCAGATTTGGCCTCCTTTCGGACACCGGGGAGCTGTTTTTT.

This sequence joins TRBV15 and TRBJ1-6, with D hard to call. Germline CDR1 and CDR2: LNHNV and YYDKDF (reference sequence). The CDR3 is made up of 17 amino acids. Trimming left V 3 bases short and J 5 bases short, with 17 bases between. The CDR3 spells CATSSLEQSSNNSPLHF. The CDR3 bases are TGTGCCACCAGCAGTCTCGAACAGAGCTCAAATAATTCACCCCTCCACTTT.

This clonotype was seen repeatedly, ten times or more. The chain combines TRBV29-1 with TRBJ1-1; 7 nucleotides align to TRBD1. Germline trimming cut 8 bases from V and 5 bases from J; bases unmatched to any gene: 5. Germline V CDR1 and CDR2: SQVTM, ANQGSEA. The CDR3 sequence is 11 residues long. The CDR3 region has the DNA TGCAGCTCACAGGGGATTACTGAAGCTTTCTTT. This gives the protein CSSQGITEAFF.

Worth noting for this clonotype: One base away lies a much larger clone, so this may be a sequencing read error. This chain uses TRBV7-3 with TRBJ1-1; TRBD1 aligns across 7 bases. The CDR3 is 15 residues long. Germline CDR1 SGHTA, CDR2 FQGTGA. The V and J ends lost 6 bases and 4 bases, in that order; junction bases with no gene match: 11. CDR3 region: CASSLSTGMSTEAFF. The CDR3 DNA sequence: TGTGCCAGCAGTTTATCGACAGGGATGAGCACTGAAGCTTTCTTT.

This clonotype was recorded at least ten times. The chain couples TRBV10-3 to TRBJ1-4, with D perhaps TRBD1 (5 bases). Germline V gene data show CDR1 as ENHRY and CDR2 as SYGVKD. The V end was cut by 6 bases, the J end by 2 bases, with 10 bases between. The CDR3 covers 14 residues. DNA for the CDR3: TGTGCCATCAGGGCGGGGACCACTAATGAAAAACTGTTTTTT. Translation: CAIRAGTTNEKLFF.

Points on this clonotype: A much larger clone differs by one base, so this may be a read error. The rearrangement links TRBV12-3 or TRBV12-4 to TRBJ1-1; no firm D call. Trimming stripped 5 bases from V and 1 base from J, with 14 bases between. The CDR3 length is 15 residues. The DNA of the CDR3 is TGTGCCAGCAGTGAGCTTGGGCCGGGGAACACTGAAGCTTTCTTT. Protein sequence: CASSELGPGNTEAFF.

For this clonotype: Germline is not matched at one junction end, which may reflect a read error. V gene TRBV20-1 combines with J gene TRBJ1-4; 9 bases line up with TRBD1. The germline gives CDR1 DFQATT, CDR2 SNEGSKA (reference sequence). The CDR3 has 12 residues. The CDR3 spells CSFVTGGERLFF. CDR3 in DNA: TGCAGTTTTGTGACAGGGGGTGAAAGACTGTTTTTT.

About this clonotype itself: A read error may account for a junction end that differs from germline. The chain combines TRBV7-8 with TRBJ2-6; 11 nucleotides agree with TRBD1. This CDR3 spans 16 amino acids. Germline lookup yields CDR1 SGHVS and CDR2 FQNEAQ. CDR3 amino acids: CASSQGTGGRGGTEAF. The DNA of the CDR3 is TGTGCCAGCAGCCAGGGGACAGGGGGGCGCGGGGGAACTGAAGCTTTC.

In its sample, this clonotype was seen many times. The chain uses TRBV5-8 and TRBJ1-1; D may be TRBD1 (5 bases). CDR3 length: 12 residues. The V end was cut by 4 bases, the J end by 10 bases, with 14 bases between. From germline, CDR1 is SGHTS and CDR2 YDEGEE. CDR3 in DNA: TGTGCCAGCAGCCATGGGACTTCGGTAGCTTTCTTT. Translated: CASSHGTSVAFF.

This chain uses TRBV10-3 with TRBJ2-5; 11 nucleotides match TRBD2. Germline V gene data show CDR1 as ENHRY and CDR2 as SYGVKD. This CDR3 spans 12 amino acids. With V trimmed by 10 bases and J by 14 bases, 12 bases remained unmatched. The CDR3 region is CASSVSGRAFYF. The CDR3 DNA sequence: TGTGCCAGCAGCGTTAGCGGGAGGGCCTTTTACTTC.

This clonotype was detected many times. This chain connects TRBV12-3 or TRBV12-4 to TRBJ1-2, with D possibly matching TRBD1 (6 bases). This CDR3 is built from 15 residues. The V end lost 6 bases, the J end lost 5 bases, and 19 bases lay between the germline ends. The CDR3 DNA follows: TGTGCCAGCAGGCACGCCGGGGGCGGAGGTTATGGCTACACCTTC. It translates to CASRHAGGGGYGYTF.

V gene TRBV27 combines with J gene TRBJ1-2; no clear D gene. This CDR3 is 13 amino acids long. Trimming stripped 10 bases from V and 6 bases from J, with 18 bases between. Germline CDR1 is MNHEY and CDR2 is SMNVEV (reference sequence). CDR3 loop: CATKSRAVDGYTF. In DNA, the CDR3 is TGTGCCACAAAATCGAGGGCGGTGGATGGCTACACCTTC.

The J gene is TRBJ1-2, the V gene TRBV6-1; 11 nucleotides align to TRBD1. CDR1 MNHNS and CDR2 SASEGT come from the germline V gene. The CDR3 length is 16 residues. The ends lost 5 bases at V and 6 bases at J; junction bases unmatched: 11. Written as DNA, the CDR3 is TGTGCCAGCAGTTACTACACCGGGACAGGGGGGGATGGCTACACCTTC. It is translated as CASSYYTGTGGDGYTF.

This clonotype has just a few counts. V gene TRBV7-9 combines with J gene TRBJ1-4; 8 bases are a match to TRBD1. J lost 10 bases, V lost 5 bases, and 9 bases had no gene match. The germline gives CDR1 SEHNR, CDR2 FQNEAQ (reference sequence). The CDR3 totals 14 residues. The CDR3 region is CASSTTGVGVKLFF. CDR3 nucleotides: TGTGCCAGCAGCACGACAGGGGTTGGCGTAAAACTGTTTTTT.

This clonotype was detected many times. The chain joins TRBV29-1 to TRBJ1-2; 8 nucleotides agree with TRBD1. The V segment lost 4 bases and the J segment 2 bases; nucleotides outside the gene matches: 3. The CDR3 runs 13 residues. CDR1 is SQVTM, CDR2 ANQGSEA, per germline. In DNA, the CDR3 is TGCAGCGTTGTGACAGGGGTAAACTATGGCTACACCTTC. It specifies CSVVTGVNYGYTF.

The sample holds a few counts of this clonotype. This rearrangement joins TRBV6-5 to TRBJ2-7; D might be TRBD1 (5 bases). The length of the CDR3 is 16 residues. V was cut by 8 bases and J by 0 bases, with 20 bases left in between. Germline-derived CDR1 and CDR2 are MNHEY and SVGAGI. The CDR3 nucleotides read TGTGCCAGCCAGTTCCAATGGCAGGGCGGCTCCTACGAGCAGTACTTC. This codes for CASQFQWQGGSYEQYF.

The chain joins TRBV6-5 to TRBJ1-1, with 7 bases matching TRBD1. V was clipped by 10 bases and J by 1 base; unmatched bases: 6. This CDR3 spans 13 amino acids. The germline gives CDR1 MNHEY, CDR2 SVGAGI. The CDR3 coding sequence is TGTGCCACTCAAGACAGGGAGAACACTGAAGCTTTCTTT. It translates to CATQDRENTEAFF.

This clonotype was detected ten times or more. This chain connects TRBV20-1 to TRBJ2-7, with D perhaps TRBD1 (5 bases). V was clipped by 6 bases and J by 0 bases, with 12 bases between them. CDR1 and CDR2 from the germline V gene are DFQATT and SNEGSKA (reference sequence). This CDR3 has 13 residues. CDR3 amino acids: CSADPQGSYEQYF. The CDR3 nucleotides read TGCAGTGCCGACCCCCAGGGCTCCTACGAGCAGTACTTC.

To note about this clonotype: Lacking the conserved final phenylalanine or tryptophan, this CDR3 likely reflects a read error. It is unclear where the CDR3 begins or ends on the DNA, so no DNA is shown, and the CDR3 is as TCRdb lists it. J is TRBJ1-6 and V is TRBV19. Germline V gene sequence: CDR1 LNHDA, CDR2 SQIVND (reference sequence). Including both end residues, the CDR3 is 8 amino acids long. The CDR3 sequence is CASSMGYK.

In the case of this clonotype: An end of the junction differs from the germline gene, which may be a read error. As DNA, the CDR3 is TGCGCCAGCAGCCAAGGAACTAGCGGTTCCTACGGGCAGTACTTC. It is translated as CASSQGTSGSYGQYF. The chain couples TRBV4-3 to TRBJ2-7; 8 bases are shared with TRBD2. Germline CDR1 and CDR2: LGHNA and YSLEER. The CDR3 is 15 amino acids.

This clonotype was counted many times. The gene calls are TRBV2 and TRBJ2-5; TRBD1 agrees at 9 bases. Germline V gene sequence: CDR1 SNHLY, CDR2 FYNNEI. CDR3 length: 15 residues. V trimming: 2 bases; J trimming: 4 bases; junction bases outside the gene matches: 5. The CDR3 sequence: CASSEMGQGPETQYF. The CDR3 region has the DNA TGTGCCAGCAGTGAAATGGGACAGGGACCAGAGACCCAGTACTTC.

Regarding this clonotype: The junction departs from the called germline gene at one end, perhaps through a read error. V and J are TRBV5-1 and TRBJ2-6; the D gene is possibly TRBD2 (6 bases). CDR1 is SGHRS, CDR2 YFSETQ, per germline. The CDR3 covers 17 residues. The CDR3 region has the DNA TGTGCCAGCAGCTTAACGGGGGAGAGCTCTGGGGCCAACGTCCTGACTTTC. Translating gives CASSLTGESSGANVLTF.